A single sample gave rise to the 24 T cell receptor beta chains below, sequenced in a study of CD8+CD57+ T cells in acquired aplastic anemia. Patients who underwent sequencing had shown CD8+CD57+ cell expansion by flow cytometry. For CDR3 and TCR beta VDJ profiling, genomic DNA was the template used. TCRdb itself ran the reads through MiXCR, one entry per CDR3 protein. The sample consists of about 470,000 distinct CDR3 sequences, less than 35% of them appearing once. The sequenced material came from sorted CD4+, CD8+, or CD8+CD57+ T cells (not recorded which) from PBMCs. All receptors derive from a human donor with aplastic anemia.

Regarding this clonotype: Mismatch with germline at one junction end may stem from a read error. The V gene is TRBV2, the J gene TRBJ2-3; TRBD1 aligns across 11 bases. There are 12 residues in the CDR3. Germline-derived CDR1 and CDR2 are SNHLY and FYNNEI. This CDR3 is CASNPPGQGVHF. The CDR3 DNA is TGTGCCAGCAATCCACCGGGACAGGGGGTACATTTT.

With regard to this clonotype: One end of the junction does not line up with germline, which may come from a read error. This sequence joins TRBV12-3 or TRBV12-4 and TRBJ1-1; weak D call: TRBD1 (6 bases). This CDR3 is built from 14 residues. This CDR3 is CAGSLAQGPTEAFF. CDR3 sequence (DNA): TGTGCCGGCAGTTTAGCGCAGGGGCCCACTGAAGCTTTCTTT.

This sequence joins TRBV10-3 and TRBJ1-3; TRBD1 is a possible D gene (5 bases). Trimming stripped 6 bases from V and 3 bases from J, with 15 bases between. Germline-derived CDR1 and CDR2 are ENHRY and SYGVKD. The length of the CDR3 is 15 residues. CDR3 in DNA: TGTGCCATCAGCTATGGGGGAAATTTTGGAAACACCATATATTTT. Protein sequence: CAISYGGNFGNTIYF.

There are a few counts of this clonotype. A much larger clone is a single base away; this may be a read error. The chain links TRBV19 to TRBJ2-1; D not certain. There are 12 residues in the CDR3. Germline V gene sequence: CDR1 LNHDA, CDR2 SQIVND (reference sequence). Here the CDR3 reads CASSPANKEQFF. The CDR3 DNA reads as TGTGCCAGTAGTCCTGCAAACAAGGAGCAGTTCTTC.

As for this clonotype: This could be a read error, since a much larger clone is one nucleotide away. V is TRBV20-1 and J is TRBJ1-2; 8 bases map to TRBD1. CDR1 and CDR2 (germline): DFQATT, SNEGSKA (reference sequence). This CDR3 is built from 13 residues. CDR3 protein: CSAMVRGRVGYIF. DNA of the CDR3: TGCAGTGCTATGGTCAGGGGGCGAGTAGGCTACATCTTC.

This clonotype was detected a few times. The chain employs TRBV13 and TRBJ1-4, with no clear D. The germline V gene encodes CDR1 PRHDT and CDR2 FYEKMQ (reference sequence). This CDR3 region has 18 residues. Trimming removed 5 bases from V and 3 bases from J, with 22 bases in between. The CDR3 sequence: CASSQSSRRVGPNEKLFF. CDR3 DNA: TGTGCCAGCAGCCAATCGTCGAGAAGGGTAGGGCCTAATGAAAAACTGTTTTTT.

This clonotype was picked up a small number of times. V gene TRBV7-9 combines with J gene TRBJ1-1; D is unresolved. The germline V and J ends were trimmed by 6 bases and 3 bases, with 17 bases remaining between them. Germline CDR1 and CDR2: SEHNR and FQNEAQ (reference sequence). The CDR3 totals 15 residues. The CDR3 coding sequence is TGTGCCAGCAGGGCTGGAGGTAGGGTCGACACTGAAGCTTTCTTT. The encoded protein is CASRAGGRVDTEAFF. Based on the CDR3 plus reference TRBV7-9 and TRBJ1-1, the full variable domain is DTGVSQNPRHKITKRGQNVTFRCDPISEHNRLYWYRQTLGQGPEFLTYFQNEAQLEKSRLLSDRFSAERPKGSFSTLEIQRTEQGDSAMYLCASRAGGRVDTEAFFGQGTRLTVV.

Comments on this clonotype: In this CDR3 the conserved last residue, phenylalanine or tryptophan, is missing, so a read error is likely. The chain couples TRBV12-3 or TRBV12-4 to TRBJ2-5, with 8 bases matching TRBD2. The J segment lost 2 bases and the V segment lost 3 bases, leaving 2 bases of the junction unmatched. The CDR3 is 14 amino acids. This CDR3 reads CASSLASGQETQYL. DNA for the CDR3: TGTGCCAGCAGTTTGGCTAGCGGGCAAGAGACCCAGTACCTC.

As regards this clonotype: One end of the junction is discordant with germline, which a read error may explain. The gene calls are TRBV11-2 and TRBJ2-1, with TRBD2 matching 15 bases. The CDR3 loop spans 18 amino acids. The germline CDR1 and CDR2 sequences are SGHAT and FQNNGV. As DNA, the CDR3 is TGTGCCAGCAGGATGGGGACTAGCGGGGGGAGCTCCCACAATGAGCAGTTCTTC. It translates to CASRMGTSGGSSHNEQFF.

This clonotype was counted many times. J is TRBJ2-7 and V is TRBV24-1, with 10 bases identical to TRBD2. V lost 9 bases, J lost 1 base, and 11 bases stayed unmatched. Germline assignment: CDR1 KGHDR and CDR2 SFDVKD. This CDR3 has 16 amino acids. For the CDR3, the DNA is TGTGCCACCTACAGCGGGGGGGCCTGGTCGTCCTACGAGCAGTACTTC. Its protein product is CATYSGGAWSSYEQYF.

This sequence joins TRBV20-1 and TRBJ2-7; 8 bases align to TRBD2. J was trimmed by 9 bases and V by 2 bases; bases with no gene match: 12. The CDR3 has 14 residues. Germline V gives CDR1 DFQATT, CDR2 SNEGSKA (reference sequence). CDR3 nucleotide sequence: TGCAGTGCTAGAACGCGGGAGGCGGGTGACCCGCAGTACTTC. This encodes CSARTREAGDPQYF.

The sample holds a few counts of this clonotype. V is TRBV6-5 and J is TRBJ2-7; 12 bases fit TRBD2. This CDR3 has 15 residues. After removal of 2 bases from V and 6 bases from J, the junction contained 5 bases not matched to a gene. CDR1 MNHEY and CDR2 SVGAGI come from the germline V gene. The CDR3 here is CASSYASGGAGEQYF. The CDR3 DNA sequence: TGTGCCAGCAGTTACGCTAGCGGGGGGGCAGGCGAGCAGTACTTC.

V and J are TRBV24-1 and TRBJ2-3; D may be TRBD1 (6 bases). The CDR3 totals 18 residues. Germline CDR1 KGHDR, CDR2 SFDVKD. The ends were cut back, 4 bases at V and 2 bases at J, with 21 bases in the middle. CDR3 amino acids: CATSEPPSTGPFTDTQYF. The CDR3 region has the DNA TGTGCCACCAGTGAACCCCCGTCGACAGGACCTTTCACAGATACGCAGTATTTT.

This clonotype has ten or more counts. The chain uses TRBV19 and TRBJ2-7; weak D call: TRBD2 (5 bases). The CDR3 runs to 14 residues. Trimming left V 7 bases short and J 4 bases short, with 17 bases between. In germline, CDR1 is LNHDA, CDR2 SQIVND (reference sequence). This CDR3 reads CASTIGGSTYEQYF. In DNA form, the CDR3 reads TGTGCCAGTACCATAGGCGGGTCGACTTACGAGCAGTACTTC.

This clonotype came up once. One base away lies a much larger clone, so this may be a sequencing read error. CDR3 coding DNA: TGCAGTGCTAGAGGGACAGGGCAAAACTATGGCCACACCTTC. Its protein product is CSARGTGQNYGHTF. The chain joins TRBV20-1 to TRBJ1-2; TRBD1 matches 8 bases. The germline V gene encodes CDR1 DFQATT and CDR2 SNEGSKA (reference sequence). There are 14 residues in the CDR3.

Points on this clonotype: With a much larger clone just one base away, this may be a read error. The chain couples TRBV29-1 to TRBJ2-2; D is perhaps TRBD2 (7 bases). Germline CDR1 SQVTM, CDR2 ANQGSEA. V was clipped by 7 bases and J by 1 base, with 19 bases between them. The CDR3 is 16 residues long. CDR3 bases: TGCAGCGCTGCCAAGGGGGGCGGGAGGAACACCGGGGAGCTGTTTTTT. This codes for CSAAKGGGRNTGELFF.

This clonotype was detected only a few times. The rearrangement links TRBV6-4 to TRBJ2-2, with D unresolved. The CDR3 contains 13 residues. CDR1 is MRHNA and CDR2 is SNTAGT in the germline V gene. The ends were cut back, 1 base at V and 4 bases at J, with 4 bases in the middle. Written as DNA, the CDR3 is TGTGCCAGCAGTGACTTTAGCACCGGGGAGCTGTTTTTT. Protein: CASSDFSTGELFF.

At least ten counts were recorded for this clonotype. The gene calls are TRBV19 and TRBJ1-4; a possible D gene is TRBD1 (6 bases). Trimming shortened V by 5 bases and J by 8 bases, and 12 bases separated the two germline ends. CDR3 length: 13 residues. Germline CDR1 LNHDA, CDR2 SQIVND (reference sequence). In DNA, the CDR3 is TGTGCCAGTAGTGGACAGTTGCGGGAAAAACTGTTTTTT. Its translation: CASSGQLREKLFF.

The chain links TRBV20-1 to TRBJ1-1; unclear D gene. V was clipped by 1 base and J by 6 bases, with 9 bases between them. The CDR3 sequence is 12 residues long. The V gene's germline CDR1 is DFQATT and CDR2 SNEGSKA (reference sequence). CDR3 sequence: CSARGGGAEAFF. CDR3 DNA sequence: TGCAGTGCTAGAGGGGGAGGAGCTGAAGCTTTCTTT.

The chain couples TRBV5-1 to TRBJ2-6, with D maybe TRBD1 (6 bases). The germline V gene has CDR1 SGHRS and CDR2 YFSETQ. The CDR3 length is 16 residues. Trimming cost V 8 bases and J 2 bases, with 17 bases left between them. The CDR3 reads CASRRDTGPGANVLTF. CDR3 bases: TGCGCCAGTAGACGGGACACAGGGCCTGGGGCCAACGTCCTGACTTTC.

This clonotype has just one count. The CDR3 does not end in the conserved phenylalanine or tryptophan, so this is likely a read error. The rearrangement links TRBV5-5 to TRBJ2-7, with TRBD1 matching 9 bases. The V and J ends lost 4 bases and 6 bases, in that order; junction bases with no gene match: 8. The CDR3 has 14 residues. Per germline, CDR1 SGHKS and CDR2 YYEKEE (reference sequence). The CDR3 bases are TGTGCCAGCAGCCCGGGGGACAGGGTGTTCGAGCAGTACCTC. It is translated as CASSPGDRVFEQYL.

This clonotype was observed a few times. This chain uses TRBV25-1 with TRBJ1-4; D is unclear. Germline loops: CDR1 MGHDK, CDR2 SYGVNS. This CDR3 is 14 amino acids long. V lost 5 bases and J lost 1, with 8 bases in between. Here the CDR3 DNA reads TGTGCCAGCAGTACGTCAGGAACTAATGAAAAACTGTTTTTT. Translating gives CASSTSGTNEKLFF.

This clonotype was recorded at least ten times. The chain couples TRBV20-1 to TRBJ2-3; D gene uncertain. Trimming shortened V by 5 bases and J by 0 bases, and 12 bases separated the two germline ends. The CDR3 totals 14 residues. The germline CDR1 and CDR2 sequences are DFQATT and SNEGSKA (reference sequence). The CDR3 reads CSAFRASSTDTQYF. The CDR3, as DNA: TGCAGTGCTTTCCGAGCGTCTAGCACAGATACGCAGTATTTT.

This clonotype was picked up a small number of times. This chain links TRBV5-8 with TRBJ2-7, with D unclear. V lost 0 bases and J 6 bases, leaving 10 bases between the germline ends. Per germline, CDR1 SGHTS and CDR2 YDEGEE. The CDR3 consists of 13 residues. The CDR3, as DNA: TGTGCCAGCAGCTTGGTATCAGTAAGCGAGCAGTACTTC. This translates into CASSLVSVSEQYF.